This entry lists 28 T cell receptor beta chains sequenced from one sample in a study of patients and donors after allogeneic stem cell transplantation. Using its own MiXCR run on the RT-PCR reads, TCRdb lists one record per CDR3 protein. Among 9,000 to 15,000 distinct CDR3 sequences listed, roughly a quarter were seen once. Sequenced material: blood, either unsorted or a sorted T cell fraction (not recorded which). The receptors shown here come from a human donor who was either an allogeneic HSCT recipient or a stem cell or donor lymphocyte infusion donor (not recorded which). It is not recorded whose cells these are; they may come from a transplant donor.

This CDR3 reads CASPGQPNTEAFF. DNA of the CDR3: TGCGCCAGCCCGGGACAGCCGAACACTGAAGCTTTCTTT. The chain employs TRBV23-1 and TRBJ1-1, with 7 bases lining up with TRBD1. TRBV23-1 is treated as an ORF (open reading frame) with a function not yet certain. The junction had 4 bases not matched to a gene; V was cut back by 8 bases and J by 1 base. There are 13 residues in the CDR3.

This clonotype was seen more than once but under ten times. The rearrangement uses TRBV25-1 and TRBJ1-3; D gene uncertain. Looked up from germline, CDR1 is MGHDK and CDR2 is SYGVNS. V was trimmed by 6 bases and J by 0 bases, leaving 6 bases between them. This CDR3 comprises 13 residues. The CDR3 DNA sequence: TGTGCCAGCAGAAAGGACTCTGGAAACACCATATATTTT. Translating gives CASRKDSGNTIYF.

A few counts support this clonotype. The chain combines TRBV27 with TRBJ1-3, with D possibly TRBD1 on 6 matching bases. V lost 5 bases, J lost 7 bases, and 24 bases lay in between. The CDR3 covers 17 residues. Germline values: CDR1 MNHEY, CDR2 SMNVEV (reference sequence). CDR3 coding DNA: TGTGCCAGCAGTCCTGCGGGGGGGCCGGCGATGGGGAACACCATATATTTT. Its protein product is CASSPAGGPAMGNTIYF.

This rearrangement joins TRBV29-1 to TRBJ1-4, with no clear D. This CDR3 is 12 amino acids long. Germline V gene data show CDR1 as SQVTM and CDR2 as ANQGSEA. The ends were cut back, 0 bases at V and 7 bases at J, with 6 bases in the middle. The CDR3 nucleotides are TGCAGCGTTGAAGATCGGAGTGAAAAACTGTTTTTT. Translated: CSVEDRSEKLFF. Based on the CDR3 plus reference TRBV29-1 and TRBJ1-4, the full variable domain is SAVISQKPSRDICQRGTSLTIQCQVDSQVTMMFWYRQQPGQSLTLIATANQGSEATYESGFVIDKFPISRPNLTFSTLTVSNMSPEDSSIYLCSVEDRSEKLFFGSGTQLSVL.

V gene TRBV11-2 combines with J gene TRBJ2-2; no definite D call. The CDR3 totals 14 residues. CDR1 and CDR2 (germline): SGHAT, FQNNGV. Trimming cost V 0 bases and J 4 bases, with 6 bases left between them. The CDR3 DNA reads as TGTGCCAGCAGCTTAGACAGAGTCACCGGGGAGCTGTTTTTT. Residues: CASSLDRVTGELFF. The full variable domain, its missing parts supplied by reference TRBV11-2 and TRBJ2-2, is EAGVAQSPRYKIIEKRQSVAFWCNPISGHATLYWYQQILGQGPKLLIQFQNNGVVDDSQLPKDRFSAERLKGVDSTLKIQPAKLEDSAVYLCASSLDRVTGELFFGEGSRLTVL.

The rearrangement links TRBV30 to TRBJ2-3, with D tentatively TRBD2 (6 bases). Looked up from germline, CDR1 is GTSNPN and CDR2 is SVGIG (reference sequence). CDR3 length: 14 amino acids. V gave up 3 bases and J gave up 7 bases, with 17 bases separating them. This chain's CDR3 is CAWRRDSSTNTQYF. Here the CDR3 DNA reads TGTGCCTGGAGGAGGGACTCTAGCACGAATACGCAGTATTTT.

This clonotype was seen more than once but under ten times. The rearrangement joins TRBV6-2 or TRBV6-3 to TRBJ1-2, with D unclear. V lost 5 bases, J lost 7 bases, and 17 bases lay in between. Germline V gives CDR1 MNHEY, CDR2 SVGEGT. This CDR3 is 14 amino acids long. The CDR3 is CASSRLGFASGYTF. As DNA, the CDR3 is TGTGCCAGCAGTCGACTCGGGTTCGCATCTGGCTACACCTTC.

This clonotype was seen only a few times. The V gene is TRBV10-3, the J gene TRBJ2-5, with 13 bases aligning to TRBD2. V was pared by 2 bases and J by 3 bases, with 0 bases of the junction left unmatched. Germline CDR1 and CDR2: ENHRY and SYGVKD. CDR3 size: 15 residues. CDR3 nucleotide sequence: TGTGCCATCAGTGAGGGACTAGCGGGAGAAGAGACCCAGTACTTC. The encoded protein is CAISEGLAGEETQYF.

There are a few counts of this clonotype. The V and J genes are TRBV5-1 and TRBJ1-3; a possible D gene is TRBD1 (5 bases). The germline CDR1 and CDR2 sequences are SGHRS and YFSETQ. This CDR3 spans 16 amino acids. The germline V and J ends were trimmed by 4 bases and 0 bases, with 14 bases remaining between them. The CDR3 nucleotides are TGCGCCAGCAGCGCCGGACACAGGCTCTCTGGAAACACCATATATTTT. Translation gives CASSAGHRLSGNTIYF.

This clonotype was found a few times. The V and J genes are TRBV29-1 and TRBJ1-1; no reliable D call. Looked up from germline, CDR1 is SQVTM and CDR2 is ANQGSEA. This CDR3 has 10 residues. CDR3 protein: CSARSAEAFF. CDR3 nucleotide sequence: TGCAGTGCCCGGTCCGCTGAAGCTTTCTTT. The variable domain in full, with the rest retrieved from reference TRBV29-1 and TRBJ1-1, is SAVISQKPSRDICQRGTSLTIQCQVDSQVTMMFWYRQQPGQSLTLIATANQGSEATYESGFVIDKFPISRPNLTFSTLTVSNMSPEDSSIYLCSARSAEAFFGQGTRLTVV.

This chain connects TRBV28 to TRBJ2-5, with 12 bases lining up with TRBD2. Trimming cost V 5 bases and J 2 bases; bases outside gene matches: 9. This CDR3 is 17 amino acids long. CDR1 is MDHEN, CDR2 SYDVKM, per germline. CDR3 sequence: CASSPSGRAPGQETQYF. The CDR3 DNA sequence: TGTGCCAGCAGTCCTAGCGGGAGGGCCCCTGGGCAAGAGACCCAGTACTTC.

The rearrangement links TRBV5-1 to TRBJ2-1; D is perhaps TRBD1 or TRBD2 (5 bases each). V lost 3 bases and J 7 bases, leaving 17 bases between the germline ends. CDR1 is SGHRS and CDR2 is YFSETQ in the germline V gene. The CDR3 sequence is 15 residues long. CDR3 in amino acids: CASSSPLGTGNEQFF. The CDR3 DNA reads TGCGCCAGCAGCTCCCCACTAGGGACGGGGAATGAGCAGTTCTTC.

The CDR3 sequence: CASSWAGTQYF. CDR3 bases: TGCGCCAGCAGCTGGGCAGGGACCCAGTACTTC. This sequence joins TRBV5-1 and TRBJ2-5; D remains ambiguous. Germline values: CDR1 SGHRS, CDR2 YFSETQ. The ends were cut back, 3 bases at V and 7 bases at J, with 7 bases in the middle. The CDR3 is made up of 11 amino acids.

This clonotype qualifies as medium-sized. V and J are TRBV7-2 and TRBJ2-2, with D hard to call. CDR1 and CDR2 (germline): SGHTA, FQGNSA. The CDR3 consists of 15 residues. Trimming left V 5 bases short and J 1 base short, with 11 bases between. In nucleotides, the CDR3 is TGTGCCAGCAGCCACGAGGTGGAGAACACCGGGGAGCTGTTTTTT. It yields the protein CASSHEVENTGELFF.

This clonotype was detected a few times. CDR3 DNA: TGCAGTGCTGAGGAAAATTTTGGCAATCAGCCCCAGCATTTT. This codes for CSAEENFGNQPQHF. The chain recombines TRBV20-1 with TRBJ1-5; D gene unclear. V was pared by 5 bases and J by 2 bases, with 13 bases between. The CDR3 runs to 14 residues. Germline values: CDR1 DFQATT, CDR2 SNEGSKA (reference sequence).

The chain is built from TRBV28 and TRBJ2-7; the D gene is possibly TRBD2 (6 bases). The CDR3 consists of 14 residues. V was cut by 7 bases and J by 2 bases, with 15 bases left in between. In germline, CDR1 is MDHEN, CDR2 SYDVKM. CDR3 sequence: CASTLRGSPYEQYF. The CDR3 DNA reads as TGTGCCAGCACTCTGCGGGGTTCCCCCTACGAGCAGTACTTC.

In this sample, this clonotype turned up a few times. CDR3 region: CSLTLLTSGNAGELFF. CDR3 bases: TGCAGTTTGACCCTCTTGACTAGCGGGAATGCCGGGGAGCTGTTTTTT. J is TRBJ2-2 and V is TRBV20-1, with 11 bases lining up with TRBD2. Germline assignment: CDR1 DFQATT and CDR2 SNEGSKA (reference sequence). This CDR3 has 16 residues. With V trimmed by 8 bases and J by 6 bases, 14 bases remained unmatched.

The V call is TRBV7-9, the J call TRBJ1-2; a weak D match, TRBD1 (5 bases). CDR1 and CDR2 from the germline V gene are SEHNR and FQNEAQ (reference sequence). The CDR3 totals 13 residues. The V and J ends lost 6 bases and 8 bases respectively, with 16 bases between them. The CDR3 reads CASSQRGANGYTF. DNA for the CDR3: TGTGCCAGCAGTCAGAGAGGGGCTAACGGCTACACCTTC.

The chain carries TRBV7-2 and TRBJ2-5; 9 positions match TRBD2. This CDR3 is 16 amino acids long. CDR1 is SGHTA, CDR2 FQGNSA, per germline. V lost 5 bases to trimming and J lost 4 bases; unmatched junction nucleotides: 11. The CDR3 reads CASSPKTSGYRETQYF. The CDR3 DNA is TGTGCCAGCAGCCCTAAGACTAGCGGATATCGAGAGACCCAGTACTTC. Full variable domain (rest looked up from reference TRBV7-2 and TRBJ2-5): GAGVSQSPSNKVTEKGKDVELRCDPISGHTALYWYRQSLGQGLEFLIYFQGNSAPDKSGLPSDRFSAERTGGSVSTLTIQRTQQEDSAVYLCASSPKTSGYRETQYFGPGTRLLVL.

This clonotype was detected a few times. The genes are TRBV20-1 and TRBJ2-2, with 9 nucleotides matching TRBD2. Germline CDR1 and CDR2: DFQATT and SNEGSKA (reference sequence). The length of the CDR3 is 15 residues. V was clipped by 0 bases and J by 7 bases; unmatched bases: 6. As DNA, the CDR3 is TGCAGTGCTAGAGATCGGCGGGAGGGAGTCGGGGAGCTGTTTTTT. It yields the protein CSARDRREGVGELFF.

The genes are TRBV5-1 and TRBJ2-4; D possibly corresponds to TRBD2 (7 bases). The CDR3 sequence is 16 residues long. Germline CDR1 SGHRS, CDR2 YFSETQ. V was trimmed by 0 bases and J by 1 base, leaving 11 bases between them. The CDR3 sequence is CASSLAPGGAKNIQYF. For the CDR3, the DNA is TGCGCCAGCAGCTTGGCGCCGGGGGGCGCCAAAAACATTCAGTACTTC.

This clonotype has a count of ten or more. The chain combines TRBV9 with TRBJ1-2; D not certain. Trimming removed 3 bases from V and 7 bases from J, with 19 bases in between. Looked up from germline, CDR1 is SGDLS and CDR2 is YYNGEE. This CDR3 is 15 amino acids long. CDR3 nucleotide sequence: TGTGCCAGCAGCGCCCCCGGGGAGAGACCTGGTGGCTACACCTTC. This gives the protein CASSAPGERPGGYTF.

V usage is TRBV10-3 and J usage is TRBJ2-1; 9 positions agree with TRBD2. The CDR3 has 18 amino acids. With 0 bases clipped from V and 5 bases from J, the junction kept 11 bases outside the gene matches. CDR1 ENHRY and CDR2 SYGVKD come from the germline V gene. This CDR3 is CAISESRVGLAAHNEQFF. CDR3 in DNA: TGTGCCATCAGTGAGTCAAGGGTGGGACTAGCAGCACACAATGAGCAGTTCTTC.

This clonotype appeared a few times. The DNA for the CDR3 is TGTGCCAGCTCTCCAGGGATCGGGACTGAAGCTTTCTTT. Amino acid sequence: CASSPGIGTEAFF. The chain links TRBV3-1 to TRBJ1-1; possible D gene TRBD1, 5 bases. Germline-derived CDR1 and CDR2 are LGHDT and YNNKEL (reference sequence). The CDR3 has 13 residues. V was cut by 8 bases and J by 5 bases, with 15 bases left in between.

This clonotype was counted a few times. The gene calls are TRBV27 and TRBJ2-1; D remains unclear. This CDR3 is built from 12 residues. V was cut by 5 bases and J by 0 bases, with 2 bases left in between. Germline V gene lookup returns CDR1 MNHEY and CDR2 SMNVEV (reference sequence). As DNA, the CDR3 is TGTGCCAGCAGTGCCTCCTACAATGAGCAGTTCTTC. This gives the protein CASSASYNEQFF.

CDR3 region: CASSDRETAPLHF. The CDR3 DNA reads as TGTGCCAGCAGCGACCGGGAAACGGCTCCCCTCCACTTT. This chain connects TRBV7-6 to TRBJ1-6; D is uncertain. CDR3 length: 13 amino acids. Germline CDR1 reads SGHVS; CDR2 reads FNYEAQ. V lost 5 bases and J lost 13, with 15 bases in between.

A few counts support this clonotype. The CDR3 loop reads CSVAQGRGSPLHF. CDR3 DNA: TGCAGCGTTGCCCAGGGGCGCGGTTCACCCCTCCACTTT. This rearrangement joins TRBV29-1 to TRBJ1-6; D is possibly TRBD1 (6 bases). The CDR3 contains 13 residues. V lost 4 bases, J lost 9 bases, and 13 bases lay in between. Per the germline V gene, CDR1 is SQVTM and CDR2 is ANQGSEA. Using reference TRBV29-1 and TRBJ1-6 for the parts outside the CDR3, the full variable domain is SAVISQKPSRDICQRGTSLTIQCQVDSQVTMMFWYRQQPGQSLTLIATANQGSEATYESGFVIDKFPISRPNLTFSTLTVSNMSPEDSSIYLCSVAQGRGSPLHFGNGTRLTVT.

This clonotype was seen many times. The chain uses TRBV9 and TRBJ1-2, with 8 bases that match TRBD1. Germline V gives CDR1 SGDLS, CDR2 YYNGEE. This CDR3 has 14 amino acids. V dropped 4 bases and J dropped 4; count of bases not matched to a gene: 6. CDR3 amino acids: CASSPGQGAYGYTF. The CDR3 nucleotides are TGTGCCAGCAGCCCCGGACAGGGCGCCTATGGCTACACCTTC.